This entry lists 17 T cell receptor beta chains sequenced from one sample in a study of molecular identifiers for immune sequencing clone quantification. Each CDR3 protein gets one entry after TCRdb re-called the PCR reads with MiXCR. The top ten clones hold over 8% of a sample with more than 85,000 distinct CDR3 sequences, about 35% of them seen once. The sequencing sample was made of naive CD8+ T cells from blood, with Jurkat cell RNA spiked in. Subset: FACS-sorted CD8+CD4-CCR7+CD45RA+ naive T cells. These receptors all stem from a human donor in good health. Some libraries in this study had Jurkat cell RNA spiked in.

The gene calls are TRBV6-5 and TRBJ1-5, with 7 bases identical to TRBD1. Germline V CDR1 and CDR2: MNHEY, SVGAGI. CDR3 length: 14 residues. Germline trimming cut 6 bases from V and 5 bases from J; bases unmatched to any gene: 7. The CDR3 sequence is CASSLTGVDQPQHF. For the CDR3, the DNA is TGTGCCAGCAGCTTAACAGGGGTAGATCAGCCCCAGCATTTT.

This clonotype was counted ten times or more. This sequence joins TRBV4-2 and TRBJ2-7; D might be TRBD2 (6 bases). Trimming took off 0 bases at V and 3 bases at J, with 15 bases between the two ends. CDR3 length: 16 amino acids. Germline V lookup: CDR1 LGHNA, CDR2 YNFKEQ. The CDR3 reads CASSQDLTSRNYEQYF. The CDR3 coding sequence is TGTGCCAGCAGCCAAGATCTTACTAGCAGAAACTACGAGCAGTACTTC.

This clonotype has only a few counts. The chain uses TRBV6-6 and TRBJ1-2; D unresolved. Germline CDR1 reads MNHNY; CDR2 reads SVGAGI (reference sequence). V was trimmed by 2 bases and J by 8 bases, leaving 12 bases between them. The CDR3 consists of 13 residues. The chain's CDR3 is CASSYDVSWGYTF. The CDR3 nucleotides are TGTGCCAGCAGTTACGATGTATCATGGGGCTACACCTTC.

The chain recombines TRBV12-3 or TRBV12-4 with TRBJ2-2, with D maybe TRBD1 (5 bases). The V end was cut by 3 bases, the J end by 3 bases, with 8 bases between. This CDR3 is 14 amino acids long. The DNA for the CDR3 is TGTGCCAGCAGTTTCTCCAGGGACACCGGGGAGCTGTTTTTT. As protein: CASSFSRDTGELFF.

This clonotype was found many times. The V gene is TRBV28, the J gene TRBJ1-4; D remains unclear. Germline V gene lookup returns CDR1 MDHEN and CDR2 SYDVKM. CDR3 length: 17 residues. The ends were cut back, 2 bases at V and 0 bases at J, with 13 bases in the middle. The CDR3 loop is CASSLDYPGATNEKLFF. The CDR3 DNA sequence: TGTGCCAGCAGTTTAGACTATCCGGGTGCAACTAATGAAAAACTGTTTTTT. The full variable domain, in which reference TRBV28 and TRBJ1-4 provide the parts outside the CDR3, is DVKVTQSSRYLVKRTGEKVFLECVQDMDHENMFWYRQDPGLGLRLIYFSYDVKMKEKGDIPEGYSVSREKKERFSLILESASTNQTSMYLCASSLDYPGATNEKLFFGSGTQLSVL.

The table lists this clonotype with a few counts. The chain uses TRBV2 and TRBJ2-1, with D unclear. The CDR3 totals 14 residues. V was trimmed by 7 bases and J by 9 bases, leaving 19 bases between them. From germline, CDR1 is SNHLY and CDR2 FYNNEI. The CDR3 loop reads CASTPRNQYGEQFF. CDR3 sequence (DNA): TGTGCCAGCACCCCGCGTAACCAGTACGGTGAGCAGTTCTTC.

This clonotype was observed many times. The V gene is TRBV7-9, the J gene TRBJ1-6, with a weak D call TRBD1 (6 bases). V gave up 4 bases and J gave up 10 bases, with 14 bases separating them. Germline CDR1 and CDR2: SEHNR and FQNEAQ (reference sequence). The CDR3 runs to 14 residues. Written as DNA, the CDR3 is TGTGCCAGCAGCTCGACAGGTGGCAACTCACCCCTCCACTTT. As protein: CASSSTGGNSPLHF.

CDR3 bases: TGTGCCAGCAGCTTCTACCTTACCTACGAGCAGTACTTC. This translates into CASSFYLTYEQYF. The chain has TRBV7-2 and TRBJ2-7, with D unresolved. Looked up from germline, CDR1 is SGHTA and CDR2 is FQGNSA. This CDR3 has 13 residues. Trimming took 3 bases from V and 2 from J, leaving 8 bases between them.

In this sample, this clonotype turned up a few times. V gene TRBV12-3 or TRBV12-4 combines with J gene TRBJ1-2; D uncertain. Trimming cost V 6 bases and J 0 bases, with 5 bases left between them. This CDR3 region has 12 residues. The CDR3 DNA reads TGTGCCAGCAGGATCTCTAACTATGGCTACACCTTC. Translated, it gives CASRISNYGYTF.

There are a few counts of this clonotype. The rearrangement uses TRBV20-1 and TRBJ2-3; D might be TRBD2 (5 bases). The CDR3 length is 11 residues. Per the germline V gene, CDR1 is DFQATT and CDR2 is SNEGSKA (reference sequence). V was trimmed by 5 bases and J by 7 bases, leaving 10 bases between them. As DNA, the CDR3 is TGCAGTGCTGACGGGGTAAATACGCAGTATTTT. This sequence encodes CSADGVNTQYF.

Regarding this clonotype: A read error may account for a junction end that differs from germline. This chain joins TRBV7-9 and TRBJ2-7; D assignment may be TRBD1 or TRBD2 (5 bases each). The CDR3 contains 16 residues. Germline loops: CDR1 SEHNR, CDR2 FQNEAQ (reference sequence). The CDR3 DNA follows: TGTGCCAGCAGCCCAACCGGCGGGCAGGGAATCTACGAGCACTACTTC. Translation gives CASSPTGGQGIYEHYF.

The chain is built from TRBV27 and TRBJ2-2, with D perhaps matching TRBD1 or TRBD2 (5 bases each). The length of the CDR3 is 16 residues. The ends were cut back, 3 bases at V and 2 bases at J, with 13 bases in the middle. CDR1 is MNHEY, CDR2 SMNVEV, per germline (reference sequence). The CDR3 DNA is TGTGCCAGCAGTTTTCTCGGGACGGCTAACACCGGGGAGCTGTTTTTT. Protein sequence: CASSFLGTANTGELFF.

Many counts were recorded for this clonotype. The CDR3 DNA follows: TGTGCCAGCAGCCGCAGGAGGGAGACCCAGTACTTC. Its translation: CASSRRRETQYF. The chain recombines TRBV13 with TRBJ2-5, with D tentatively TRBD2 (5 bases). Germline lookup yields CDR1 PRHDT and CDR2 FYEKMQ (reference sequence). V lost 5 bases and J 5 bases, leaving 9 bases between the germline ends. This CDR3 region has 12 residues.

DNA for the CDR3: TGTGCCAGCAGTCCAACTACGGGGAACACCGGGGAGCTGTTTTTT. It yields the protein CASSPTTGNTGELFF. This chain links TRBV28 with TRBJ2-2; D remains unclear. The CDR3 totals 15 residues. Germline V CDR1 and CDR2: MDHEN, SYDVKM. Trimming shortened V by 5 bases and J by 1 base, and 11 bases separated the two germline ends.

As regards this clonotype: A much larger clone lies a single base off, so this may be a read error. V gene TRBV7-9 combines with J gene TRBJ2-5, with TRBD2 identical over 9 bases. The CDR3 extends over 14 amino acids. The germline CDR1 and CDR2 sequences are SEHNR and FQNEAQ (reference sequence). The CDR3 protein is CASSLLAGLEAQYF. The CDR3 DNA is TGTGCCAGCAGCTTACTAGCGGGACTAGAGGCCCAGTACTTC.

In DNA, the CDR3 is TGTGCCAGCAGCCGTGGACAGGGGGCGGTCGAGCAGTACTTC. Its protein product is CASSRGQGAVEQYF. The V and J genes are TRBV7-3 and TRBJ2-7, with 11 nucleotides matching TRBD1. The V gene's germline CDR1 is SGHTA and CDR2 FQGTGA. The ends lost 5 bases at V and 6 bases at J; junction bases unmatched: 6. The CDR3 loop spans 14 amino acids.

Points on this clonotype: The conserved phenylalanine or tryptophan is not found at the CDR3 terminus, so this likely reflects a read error. V gene TRBV14 combines with J gene TRBJ2-5; D is ambiguous. Trimming stripped 0 bases from V and 3 bases from J, with 14 bases between. The CDR3 runs 16 residues. Germline V CDR1 and CDR2: SGHDN, FVKESK. The CDR3 DNA reads as TGTGCCAGCAGCCAAGACGGGCCATCACTAAAAGAGACCCAGTACTCC. Residues: CASSQDGPSLKETQYS.